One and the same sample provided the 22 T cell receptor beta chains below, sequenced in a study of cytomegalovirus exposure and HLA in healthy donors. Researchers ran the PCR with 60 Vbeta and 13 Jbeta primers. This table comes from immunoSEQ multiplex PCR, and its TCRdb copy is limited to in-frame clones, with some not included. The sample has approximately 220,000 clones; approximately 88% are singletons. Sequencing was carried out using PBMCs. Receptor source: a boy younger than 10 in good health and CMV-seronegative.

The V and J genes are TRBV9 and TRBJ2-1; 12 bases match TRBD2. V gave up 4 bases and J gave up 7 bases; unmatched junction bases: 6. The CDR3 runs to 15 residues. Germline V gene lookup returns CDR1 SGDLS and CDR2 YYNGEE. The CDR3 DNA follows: TGTGCCAGCAGCCATACTAGCGGGGGGTTGAATGAGCAGTTCTTC. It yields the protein CASSHTSGGLNEQFF.

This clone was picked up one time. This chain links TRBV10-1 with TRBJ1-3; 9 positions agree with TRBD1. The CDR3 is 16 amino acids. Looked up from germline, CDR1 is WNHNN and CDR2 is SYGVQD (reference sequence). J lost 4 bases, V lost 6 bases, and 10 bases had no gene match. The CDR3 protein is CASSARTGVKGNTIYF. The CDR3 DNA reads TGCGCCAGCAGCGCCCGGACAGGGGTCAAAGGAAACACCATATATTTT.

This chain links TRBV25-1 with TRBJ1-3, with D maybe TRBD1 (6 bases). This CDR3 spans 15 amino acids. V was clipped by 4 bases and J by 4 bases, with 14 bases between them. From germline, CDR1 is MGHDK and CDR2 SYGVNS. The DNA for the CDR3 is TGTGCCAGCAGTGGGGAGGGGGGTTCGGGAAACACCATATATTTT. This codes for CASSGEGGSGNTIYF.

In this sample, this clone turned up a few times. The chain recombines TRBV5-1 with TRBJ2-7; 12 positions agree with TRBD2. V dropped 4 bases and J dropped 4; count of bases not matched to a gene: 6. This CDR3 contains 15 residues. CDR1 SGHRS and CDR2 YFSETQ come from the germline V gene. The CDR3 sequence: CASSPPGTSGYEQYF. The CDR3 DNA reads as TGCGCCAGCAGCCCCCCGGGGACTAGCGGGTACGAGCAGTACTTC.

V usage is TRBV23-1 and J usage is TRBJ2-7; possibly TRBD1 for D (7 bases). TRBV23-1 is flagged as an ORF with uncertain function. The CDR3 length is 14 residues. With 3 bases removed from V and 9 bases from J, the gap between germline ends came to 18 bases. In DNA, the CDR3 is TGCGCCAGCAGTCATCCGGAGGGGGCCGCACGGCAGTACTTC. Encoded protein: CASSHPEGAARQYF.

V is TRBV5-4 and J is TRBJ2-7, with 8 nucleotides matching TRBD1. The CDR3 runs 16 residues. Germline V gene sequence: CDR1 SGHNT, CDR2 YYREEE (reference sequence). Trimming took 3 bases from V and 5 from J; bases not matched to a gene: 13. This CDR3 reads CASSSEVLTGADEQYF. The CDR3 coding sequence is TGTGCCAGCAGCTCGGAAGTTTTGACAGGGGCGGACGAGCAGTACTTC.

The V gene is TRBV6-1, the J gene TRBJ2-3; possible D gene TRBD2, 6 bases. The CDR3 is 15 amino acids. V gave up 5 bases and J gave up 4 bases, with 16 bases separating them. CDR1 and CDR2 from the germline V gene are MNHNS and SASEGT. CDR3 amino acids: CASSQDLGEADTQYF. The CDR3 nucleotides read TGTGCCAGCAGTCAGGATTTGGGGGAGGCAGATACGCAGTATTTT.

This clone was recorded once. CDR3 nucleotide sequence: TGTGCCAGCAGCTCCCCTCCGGTCTACGAGCAGTACTTC. Translating it yields CASSSPPVYEQYF. The genes are TRBV4-2 and TRBJ2-7, with D unresolved. The CDR3 runs to 13 residues. V lost 5 bases, J lost 3 bases, and 11 bases lay in between. Per germline, CDR1 LGHNA and CDR2 YNFKEQ.

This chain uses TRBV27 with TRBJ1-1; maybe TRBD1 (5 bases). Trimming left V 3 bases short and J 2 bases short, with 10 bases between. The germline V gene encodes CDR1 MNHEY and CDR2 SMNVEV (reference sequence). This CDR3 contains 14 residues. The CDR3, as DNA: TGTGCCAGCAGTTTCCAGGGATTCAACACTGAAGCTTTCTTT. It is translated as CASSFQGFNTEAFF.

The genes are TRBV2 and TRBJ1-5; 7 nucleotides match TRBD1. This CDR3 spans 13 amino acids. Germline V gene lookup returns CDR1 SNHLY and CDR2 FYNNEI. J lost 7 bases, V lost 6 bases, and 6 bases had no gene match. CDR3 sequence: CASRGQANQPQHF. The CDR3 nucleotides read TGTGCCAGCAGAGGACAGGCGAACCAGCCCCAGCATTTT.

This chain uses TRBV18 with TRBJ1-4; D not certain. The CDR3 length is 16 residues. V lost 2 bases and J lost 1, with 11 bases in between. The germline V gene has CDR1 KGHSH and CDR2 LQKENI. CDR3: CASSPSTGGTNEKLFF. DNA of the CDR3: TGTGCCAGCTCACCAAGCACGGGTGGAACTAATGAAAAACTGTTTTTT.

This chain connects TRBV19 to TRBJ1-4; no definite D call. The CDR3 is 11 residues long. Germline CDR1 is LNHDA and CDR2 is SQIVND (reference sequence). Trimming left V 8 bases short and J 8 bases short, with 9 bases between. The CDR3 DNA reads TGTGCCAGTTGGGAGGAGGAAAAACTGTTTTTT. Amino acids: CASWEEEKLFF.

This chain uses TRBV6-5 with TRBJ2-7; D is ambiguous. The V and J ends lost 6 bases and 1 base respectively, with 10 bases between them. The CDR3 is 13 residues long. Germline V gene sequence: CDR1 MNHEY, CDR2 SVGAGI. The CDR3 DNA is TGTGCCAGCAGCTACGGGCTGTCCTACGAGCAGTACTTC. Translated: CASSYGLSYEQYF.

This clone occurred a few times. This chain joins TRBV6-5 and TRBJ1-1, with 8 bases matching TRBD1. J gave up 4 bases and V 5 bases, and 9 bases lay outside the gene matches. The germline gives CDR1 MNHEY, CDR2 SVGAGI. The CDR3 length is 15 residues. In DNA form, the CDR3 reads TGTGCCAGCAGTCCGGAGACAGGGGAGGCCACTGAAGCTTTCTTT. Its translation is CASSPETGEATEAFF.

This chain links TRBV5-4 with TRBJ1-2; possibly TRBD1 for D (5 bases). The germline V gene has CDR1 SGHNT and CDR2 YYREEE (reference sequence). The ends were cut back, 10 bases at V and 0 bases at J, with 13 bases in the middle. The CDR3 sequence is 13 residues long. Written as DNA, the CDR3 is TGTGCCTTTACCCAGGGAACTAACTATGGCTACACCTTC. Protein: CAFTQGTNYGYTF.

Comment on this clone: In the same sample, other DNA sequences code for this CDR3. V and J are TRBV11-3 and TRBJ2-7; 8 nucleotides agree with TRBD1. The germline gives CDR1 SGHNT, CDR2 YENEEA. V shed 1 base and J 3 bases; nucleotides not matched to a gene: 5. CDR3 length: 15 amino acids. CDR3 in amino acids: CASSLGRDRSYEQYF. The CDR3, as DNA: TGTGCCAGCAGCTTAGGCCGGGACAGGAGCTACGAGCAGTACTTC.

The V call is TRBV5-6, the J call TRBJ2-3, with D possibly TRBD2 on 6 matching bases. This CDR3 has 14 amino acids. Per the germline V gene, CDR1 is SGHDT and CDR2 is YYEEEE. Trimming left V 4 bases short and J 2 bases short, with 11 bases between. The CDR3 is CASSRGVSTDTQYF. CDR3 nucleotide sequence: TGTGCCAGCAGCCGCGGGGTCTCCACAGATACGCAGTATTTT.

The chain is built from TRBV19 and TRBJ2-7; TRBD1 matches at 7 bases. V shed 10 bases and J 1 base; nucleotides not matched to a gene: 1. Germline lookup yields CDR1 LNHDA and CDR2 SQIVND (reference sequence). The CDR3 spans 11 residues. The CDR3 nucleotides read TGTGCCACCAGGGGGTCCTACGAGCAGTACTTC. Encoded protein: CATRGSYEQYF.

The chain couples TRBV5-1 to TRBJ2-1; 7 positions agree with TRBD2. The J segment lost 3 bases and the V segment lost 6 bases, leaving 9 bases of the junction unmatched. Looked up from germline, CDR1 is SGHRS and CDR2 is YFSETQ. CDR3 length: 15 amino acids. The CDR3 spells CASTDPSGGYNEQFF. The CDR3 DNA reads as TGCGCCAGCACCGACCCTAGCGGAGGCTACAATGAGCAGTTCTTC.

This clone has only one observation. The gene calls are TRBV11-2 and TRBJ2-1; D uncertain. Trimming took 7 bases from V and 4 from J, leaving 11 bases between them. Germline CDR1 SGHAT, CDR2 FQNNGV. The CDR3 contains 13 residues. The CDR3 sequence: CASTQREYNEQFF. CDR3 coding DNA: TGTGCCAGCACCCAAAGAGAGTACAATGAGCAGTTCTTC.

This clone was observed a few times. The CDR3 region is CASSQKGTGGEAFF. In DNA form, the CDR3 reads TGTGCCAGCAGTCAGAAAGGAACGGGGGGTGAAGCTTTCTTT. The V call is TRBV27, the J call TRBJ1-1, with a weak D call TRBD1 (5 bases). In germline, CDR1 is MNHEY, CDR2 SMNVEV (reference sequence). The CDR3 runs 14 residues. V was cut by 5 bases and J by 7 bases, with 17 bases left in between.

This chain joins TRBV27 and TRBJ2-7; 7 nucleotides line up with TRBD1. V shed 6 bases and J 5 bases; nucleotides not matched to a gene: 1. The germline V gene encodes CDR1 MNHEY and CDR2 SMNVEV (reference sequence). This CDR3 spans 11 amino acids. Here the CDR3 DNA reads TGTGCCAGCAGGCAGGGGGACGAGCAGTACTTC. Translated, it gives CASRQGDEQYF.